The text below deals with one TCR beta chain. The data were taken from a study of identical twins. TCRdb reanalysed the 5' RACE reads using MiXCR and keeps one entry per CDR3 protein. The sample gives a few hundred thousand distinct CDR3 sequences, 10% to 13% of which show up once; over 8% is in the top ten. CDR1 is SGHTA, CDR2 FQGNSA, per germline. The CDR3 consists of 17 residues. V was pared by 5 bases and J by 7 bases, with 26 bases between. Sequencing used memory T cells sorted from blood. The receptor's source is a man aged 50 or older in good health. V usage is TRBV7-2 and J usage is TRBJ2-5; D may correspond to TRBD1 or TRBD2 (7 bases each). CDR3 region: CASSPIRGGKLKGTQYF. DNA for the CDR3: TGTGCCAGCAGCCCCATCAGGGGGGGAAAACTAAAAGGGACCCAGTACTTC.